Shown below are 3 T cell receptor beta chains from a single sample sequenced in a study of monozygotic twins with inflammatory bowel disease. From its re-call of the 5' RACE reads, TCRdb lists each CDR3 protein once, without DNA. The listing contains around 99,000 distinct CDR3 sequences. The source material was blood. These receptors all stem from a human donor with ulcerative colitis or Crohn's disease, or a healthy co-twin of an affected twin (not recorded which).

The chain joins TRBV11-3 to TRBJ1-1; absent DNA, TCRdb's TRBD1 call cannot be checked. Germline V lookup: CDR1 SGHNT, CDR2 YENEEA. The CDR3 totals 14 residues. CDR3 in amino acids: CASSPGTGNTEAFF.

The gene calls are TRBV5-1 and TRBJ2-2; TCRdb proposes TRBD1, but this gene call is untestable without DNA. CDR3 length equals 15 residues. Germline CDR1 is SGHRS and CDR2 is YFSETQ. The CDR3 sequence: CASSLTGTATGELFF.

The chain recombines TRBV5-1 with TRBJ1-5; TCRdb calls TRBD1, which cannot be checked without DNA. The CDR3 is 20 amino acids. Germline V gene data show CDR1 as SGHRS and CDR2 as YFSETQ. Here the CDR3 reads CASSLIVGSPQGYSNQPQHF.